This T cell receptor beta chain was captured by sequencing in a study of tissue T cells after allogeneic stem cell transplantation. Study results and limitations: TCR repertoires tracked anatomic similarity, regardless of disease or transplant status.

V was cut by 5 bases and J by 1 base, with 12 bases left in between. In germline, CDR1 is SGHSA, CDR2 FRNQAP. This CDR3 spans 14 amino acids. This clone was counted between two and nine times. What it binds is unknown. Gene and germline names: mouse. The observed sequence ends 1 residue before the CDR3 terminus, with the missing tail filled in from the germline J gene. Clones were read by immunoSEQ multiplex PCR, and TCRdb kept only the in-frame ones, dropping some. The table lists 1,500 to 2,000 clones, 45% of them singletons. Time point reported: mouse harvest day 14 after allogeneic transplant. The graft held 10^6 splenic CD5+ T cells and 10^7 T-cell-depleted bone marrow cells.

Sequenced sample: spleen. The chain carries TRBV16 and TRBJ2-7, with D perhaps matching TRBD1 (6 bases). This TCR was recovered from a female BALB/c mouse given C57BL/6 T cells with graft-versus-host disease after an allogeneic hematopoietic cell transplant. CDR3 protein: CASSQEGESYEQYF. The covered CDR3 bases are TGTGCAAGCAGCCAGGAGGGGGAGTCCTATGAACAGTAC.